This T cell receptor beta chain originates from a study of OX40 agonist ivuxolimab in advanced cancers. Turning to the overall study: Ivuxolimab was an agonistic, fully human IgG2 monoclonal antibody directed against OX40 (CD134), a costimulatory receptor. Of the roughly 54 patients in dose escalation, about 20 had hepatocellular carcinoma, some 15 had melanoma, 9 had renal cell carcinoma and 9 had head and neck cancer. Intravenous ivuxolimab was administered to patients every 2 weeks at six dose levels: 0.01, 0.1, 0.3, 1.5, 3 and 10 mg/kg. In the dose-escalation cohort, about four fifths of patients were male, and the mean age was approximately 60 years with a range of roughly 20 to 80. The point of sequencing TCRbeta in the periphery was to test whether ivuxolimab changed TCR sequence diversity and drove clonal T-cell expansion. The monotherapy dose-escalation portion (N ≈ 57 patients) of the phase I ivuxolimab trial is reported in the paper. Partial responses occurred in three dose-escalation patients, of whom one had hepatocellular carcinoma and two had cutaneous melanoma. Patients were allowed to have had prior anti-PD-1, anti-PD-L1 or anti-CTLA-4 therapy, and 40% of the dose-escalation patients had previously received checkpoint inhibitors. Summary of the overall study and its limitations: At doses of 0.1 to 3.0 mg/kg, clonal expansion of both CD4+ and CD8+ blood T cells was observed from baseline to week 6. Low levels of normalized T-cell clonal expansion were also seen in some patients who did not respond. Antigen specificity was not determined for the clonally expanded peripheral T cells. In the 0.1-3.0 mg/kg groups, partial responders were among the patients with the lowest normalized peripheral clonal expansion, particularly in CD8+ T cells. After ivuxolimab, CD8+ T cells had more expanded clones than CD4+ T cells on average.

As concerns this clone: Its recognized antigen is unknown. Base quality data are lacking; no much larger clone is found one base away.

For sequencing of the TCRbeta CDR3 region, genomic DNA was extracted from the sorted cells. TCRbeta CDR3 regions were sequenced using the immunoSEQ Assay. Drawn from immuneACCESS, this table holds only the in-frame rearrangements with V and J called that TCRdb kept. Clones are partly lost; checked studies trace under half to an unresolved V gene and leave the rest unexplained. This sample has 65,000 or so clones in its table, and roughly 80% of those were observed once. The ten largest clonotypes hold 3.7% of the sample. The CDR3 contains 13 residues, cysteine and phenylalanine counted. Only CDR3 DNA is held: 39 bases, read in frame from base 1. CDR1 and CDR2, looked up from the germline V gene (reference sequence), are GTSNPN and SVGIG. V loses 0 bases of germline sequence and J loses 4 bases, and the interval between the two ends is 10 bases. The trial excluded patients who had a history of autoimmune disease or were on systemic immunosuppression. Peripheral blood for TCR sequencing was collected from all dose cohorts at baseline, on cycle 4 day 1, and on cycle 7 day 1. Samples were obtained from an open-label, multicenter, first-in-human phase I dose-escalation trial of ivuxolimab. Adults with locally advanced or metastatic melanoma, renal cell, hepatocellular, or head and neck squamous cell carcinoma were enrolled in the trial. Before TCR sequencing, CD4+ T cells and CD8+ T cells from peripheral blood were sorted into separate populations.

The TCR comes from an adult with an advanced solid tumor such as melanoma, head and neck, liver or kidney cancer. The rearrangement combines TRBV30 with TRBJ2-7; no D gene call is confident. The sample here was CD4+ or CD8+ T cells sorted from blood, taken in a trial of the OX40 agonist ivuxolimab. This receptor has the CDR3 CAWSVLLNYEQYF. The bases are TGTGCCTGGAGTGTACTTCTGAATTACGAGCAGTACTTC.